The 24 T cell receptor beta chains below were found in one sample sequenced in a study of T cells after yellow fever vaccination. Using its own MiXCR run on the 5' RACE reads, TCRdb lists one record per CDR3 protein. The sample has a few hundred thousand distinct CDR3 sequences, about a fifth seen once. Specimen: PBMCs, collected 15 days after the yellow fever booster vaccination. All receptors come from a young man who received the YFV17D yellow fever vaccine.

This clonotype was observed a handful of times. The chain has TRBV24-1 and TRBJ2-3; either TRBD1 or TRBD2 may fit D (5 bases each). Germline V CDR1 and CDR2: KGHDR, SFDVKD. CDR3 length equals 15 residues. V lost 7 bases, J lost 4 bases, and 17 bases lay in between. The CDR3 sequence is CATSRDGIAADTQYF. DNA of the CDR3: TGTGCCACCAGCCGGGACGGAATCGCTGCAGATACGCAGTATTTT.

This chain joins TRBV20-1 and TRBJ2-1; 10 nucleotides match TRBD2. This CDR3 is built from 16 residues. The junction had 21 bases not matched to a gene; V was cut back by 7 bases and J by 12 bases. CDR1 and CDR2 from the germline V gene are DFQATT and SNEGSKA (reference sequence). CDR3 sequence: CSGALPIAGGGRRQFF. CDR3 bases: TGCAGTGGGGCCCTCCCTATAGCGGGAGGAGGACGAAGGCAGTTCTTC.

The rearrangement links TRBV4-3 to TRBJ2-7; D unclear. Germline values: CDR1 LGHNA, CDR2 YSLEER. The CDR3 consists of 15 residues. V was cut by 0 bases and J by 2 bases, with 11 bases left in between. Written as DNA, the CDR3 is TGCGCCAGCAGCCAAGAGGCTAGTCCCGCCTACGAGCAGTACTTC. Encoded protein: CASSQEASPAYEQYF.

This clonotype has just a few counts. The chain has TRBV29-1 and TRBJ2-1; D may be TRBD2 (5 bases). Trimming removed 4 bases at V and 5 bases at J, with 9 bases between. Germline loops: CDR1 SQVTM, CDR2 ANQGSEA. The CDR3 extends over 12 amino acids. CDR3 nucleotides: TGCAGCGTTGTGGGAGATCACAATGAGCAGTTCTTC. Amino acid sequence: CSVVGDHNEQFF.

The chain combines TRBV10-1 with TRBJ2-1; D gene unclear. V lost 6 bases, J lost 1 base, and 7 bases lay in between. There are 13 residues in the CDR3. Per germline, CDR1 WNHNN and CDR2 SYGVQD (reference sequence). In DNA, the CDR3 is TGCGCCAGCAGCCGAGCGTCCTACAATGAGCAGTTCTTC. Translated: CASSRASYNEQFF.

The chain recombines TRBV7-9 with TRBJ2-7; D call uncertain. The V and J ends lost 5 bases and 5 bases respectively, with 16 bases between them. The germline V gene encodes CDR1 SEHNR and CDR2 FQNEAQ (reference sequence). The CDR3 consists of 14 residues. CDR3 sequence reads: CASSPPPYAHEQYF. The CDR3 bases are TGTGCCAGCAGCCCCCCTCCTTACGCCCACGAGCAGTACTTC.

This clonotype was detected only a few times. The rearrangement uses TRBV10-3 and TRBJ2-1; 8 bases are shared with TRBD2. This CDR3 has 15 residues. In germline, CDR1 is ENHRY, CDR2 SYGVKD. J lost 1 base, V lost 11 bases, and 10 bases had no gene match. The CDR3 here is CASTPREGSYNEQFF. CDR3 in DNA: TGTGCCTCGACGCCCCGGGAGGGTTCCTACAATGAGCAGTTCTTC.

The V gene is TRBV21-1, the J gene TRBJ2-5. TRBV21-1 is a recognized pseudogene. The CDR3 is made up of 16 amino acids. Written as DNA, the CDR3 is TGTGCCAGCAGCAATTTTAGCAGCCTCAAGGGTGAGACCCAGTACTTC. This encodes CASSNFSSLKGETQYF.

The chain combines TRBV6-2 or TRBV6-3 with TRBJ1-2; D not resolved. CDR3 length equals 14 residues. Deletions cut 7 bases from V and 4 bases from J, with 16 bases between. Germline loops: CDR1 MNHEY, CDR2 SVGEGT. This CDR3 reads CASTFLEDRYGYTF. CDR3 nucleotides: TGTGCCAGCACTTTTCTGGAGGACCGCTATGGCTACACCTTC.

The table lists this clonotype with a few counts. The chain carries TRBV5-8 and TRBJ1-4; D is uncertain. This CDR3 has 14 amino acids. Trimming shortened V by 6 bases and J by 2 bases, and 11 bases separated the two germline ends. Germline assignment: CDR1 SGHTS and CDR2 YDEGEE. CDR3 sequence (DNA): TGTGCCAGCACTCCGAGGGTGACTAATGAAAAACTGTTTTTT. It is translated as CASTPRVTNEKLFF.

This clonotype has only a few counts. The J gene is TRBJ2-1, the V gene TRBV10-3, with TRBD2 matching 11 bases. CDR3 length: 11 amino acids. The ends lost 10 bases at V and 10 bases at J; junction bases unmatched: 3. The germline CDR1 and CDR2 sequences are ENHRY and SYGVKD. Here the CDR3 reads CATGTSGEQFF. The CDR3, as DNA: TGTGCCACAGGGACTAGCGGCGAGCAGTTCTTC.

This clonotype was seen only a few times. The rearrangement links TRBV7-9 to TRBJ2-1; the match to TRBD2 covers 8 bases. The germline V gene encodes CDR1 SEHNR and CDR2 FQNEAQ (reference sequence). V dropped 5 bases and J dropped 8; count of bases not matched to a gene: 8. The CDR3 runs 14 residues. CDR3 sequence reads: CASSPHSGGDEQFF. CDR3 nucleotides: TGTGCCAGCAGCCCCCACTCGGGGGGGGATGAGCAGTTCTTC.

The chain joins TRBV18 to TRBJ1-2, with D perhaps matching TRBD1 (5 bases). The germline V gene encodes CDR1 KGHSH and CDR2 LQKENI. The germline V and J ends were trimmed by 1 base and 5 bases, with 14 bases remaining between them. CDR3 length: 15 residues. For the CDR3, the DNA is TGTGCCAGCTCACCACAGAGGGGCTACATTTATGGCTACACCTTC. It is translated as CASSPQRGYIYGYTF.

The chain couples TRBV27 to TRBJ2-7; D is uncertain. The V gene lost 10 bases and the J gene lost 0 bases, with 10 bases spanning the gap. Germline CDR1 reads MNHEY; CDR2 reads SMNVEV (reference sequence). The CDR3 sequence is 12 residues long. CDR3 amino acids: CATGLSSYEQYF. In nucleotides, the CDR3 is TGTGCCACTGGGCTCAGCTCCTACGAGCAGTACTTC.

This chain joins TRBV11-3 and TRBJ2-1; D gene unclear. The V gene lost 4 bases and the J gene lost 10 bases, with 14 bases spanning the gap. The CDR3 loop spans 13 amino acids. In germline, CDR1 is SGHNT, CDR2 YENEEA. The CDR3 coding sequence is TGTGCCAGCAGCTACCCCGCCTCGAGGGAGCAGTTCTTC. This sequence encodes CASSYPASREQFF.

The chain joins TRBV3-1 to TRBJ2-2; TRBD2 matches 7 bases. Per germline, CDR1 LGHDT and CDR2 YNNKEL (reference sequence). The CDR3 is made up of 14 amino acids. With V trimmed by 3 bases and J by 4 bases, 2 bases remained unmatched. Here the CDR3 reads CASSHGTTTGELFF. CDR3 nucleotide sequence: TGTGCCAGCAGCCACGGGACTACCACCGGGGAGCTGTTTTTT.

The V and J genes are TRBV4-3 and TRBJ1-2; D is undetermined. CDR1 and CDR2 (germline): LGHNA, YSLEER. V was cut by 0 bases and J by 2 bases, with 7 bases left in between. This CDR3 contains 14 residues. The CDR3 protein is CASSQDHQNYGYTF. CDR3 DNA sequence: TGCGCCAGCAGCCAAGATCACCAGAACTATGGCTACACCTTC.

The chain is built from TRBV3-1 and TRBJ2-2, with D unresolved. The CDR3 is 15 amino acids. CDR1 is LGHDT and CDR2 is YNNKEL in the germline V gene (reference sequence). V lost 3 bases, J lost 11 bases, and 19 bases lay in between. The CDR3 sequence is CASSQGTTQSSELFF. In DNA form, the CDR3 reads TGTGCCAGCAGCCAGGGAACTACCCAAAGCAGCGAGCTGTTTTTT.

This clonotype was detected ten times or more. The chain couples TRBV20-1 to TRBJ2-1; no firm D call. V lost 7 bases and J 7 bases, leaving 11 bases between the germline ends. Germline V gives CDR1 DFQATT, CDR2 SNEGSKA (reference sequence). CDR3 length equals 11 residues. The CDR3 spells CSVLDVNEQFF. The CDR3 DNA follows: TGCAGTGTCCTCGATGTGAATGAGCAGTTCTTC.

This clonotype was seen only a few times. The V and J genes are TRBV28 and TRBJ2-7, with 10 bases that match TRBD2. The CDR3 extends over 15 amino acids. CDR1 and CDR2 from the germline V gene are MDHEN and SYDVKM. V dropped 3 bases and J dropped 7; count of bases not matched to a gene: 9. The CDR3 spells CASSLSLAGVVEQYF. CDR3 coding DNA: TGTGCCAGCAGTTTGTCCCTAGCGGGAGTTGTTGAGCAGTACTTC.

The V gene is TRBV2, the J gene TRBJ2-7; D is possibly TRBD1 (6 bases). CDR3 size: 14 residues. CDR1 is SNHLY and CDR2 is FYNNEI in the germline V gene. V lost 3 bases, J lost 3 bases, and 12 bases lay in between. CDR3 sequence reads: CASSEPGHFYEQYF. Written as DNA, the CDR3 is TGTGCCAGCAGTGAGCCGGGACACTTCTACGAGCAGTACTTC.

J is TRBJ2-5 and V is TRBV21-1; the table's D call, TRBD2, has no DNA check behind it. TRBV21-1 constitutes a pseudogene. This CDR3 has 17 amino acids. Written as DNA, the CDR3 is TGTGCCAGCAGGGGCGGCATTAGCGGGGTAAATCAAGAGACCCAGTACTTC. It encodes CASRGGISGVNQETQYF.

The chain links TRBV3-1 to TRBJ2-2; unclear D gene. The CDR3 runs to 15 residues. V was clipped by 4 bases and J by 1 base, with 10 bases between them. Germline CDR1 reads LGHDT; CDR2 reads YNNKEL (reference sequence). The DNA of the CDR3 is TGTGCCAGCAGCCCCCTCGTGATGAACACCGGGGAGCTGTTTTTT. It is translated as CASSPLVMNTGELFF.

Only a few counts were recorded for this clonotype. V and J are TRBV6-1 and TRBJ2-7, with D uncertain. This CDR3 has 16 amino acids. Germline V gene data show CDR1 as MNHNS and CDR2 as SASEGT. The V and J ends lost 6 bases and 2 bases respectively, with 20 bases between them. The CDR3 region has the DNA TGTGCCAGCAGACGACGCTCCGATGGGCCCACCTACGAGCAGTACTTC. It encodes CASRRRSDGPTYEQYF.